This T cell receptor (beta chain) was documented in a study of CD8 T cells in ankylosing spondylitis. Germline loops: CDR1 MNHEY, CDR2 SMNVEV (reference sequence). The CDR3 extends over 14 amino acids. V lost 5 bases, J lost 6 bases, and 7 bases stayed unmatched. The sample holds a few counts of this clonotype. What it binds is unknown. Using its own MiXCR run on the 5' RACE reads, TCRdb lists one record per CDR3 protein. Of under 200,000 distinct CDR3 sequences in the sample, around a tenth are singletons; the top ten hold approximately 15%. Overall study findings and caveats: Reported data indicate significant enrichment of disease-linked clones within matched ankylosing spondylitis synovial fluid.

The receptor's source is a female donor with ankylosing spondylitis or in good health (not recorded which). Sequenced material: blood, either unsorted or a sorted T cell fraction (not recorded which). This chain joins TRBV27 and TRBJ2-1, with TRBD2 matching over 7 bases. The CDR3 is CASSPAGAGNEQFF. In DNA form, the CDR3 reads TGTGCCAGCAGTCCCGCGGGAGCCGGCAATGAGCAGTTCTTC.